This T cell receptor beta chain comes out of a study of T cell responses to AZD1222 COVID-19 vaccine. Whole-study findings and limits: Mostly white British, mostly female donors; authors suggested clonal diversity may be underestimated. Repertoires were obtained only post-peak T cell response.

This table comes from immunoSEQ multiplex PCR, and its TCRdb copy is limited to in-frame clones, with some not included. This table has 150,000 to 200,000 clones, 94% appearing once. The sample holds one count of this clone. As yet, its antigen is unknown. V was shortened by 6 bases and J by 9 bases, with 9 bases between the two germline ends. In germline, CDR1 is MNHEY, CDR2 SVGAGI. This CDR3 spans 11 amino acids. The chain carries TRBV6-5 and TRBJ2-1, with D possibly matching TRBD1 (5 bases). The receptor was isolated from an adult in good health. The sample was peripheral blood, taken on day 0 of AZD1222 vaccination. The CDR3 loop is CASRGDGEQFF. CDR3 in DNA: TGTGCCAGCAGAGGGGATGGTGAGCAGTTCTTC.